Sequencing of this TCR beta chain was carried out in a study of T-cell memory formation after mild COVID-19. Sample barcodes and UMIs were carried by the TCR alpha and TCR beta cDNA libraries that 5'RACE generated with constant-segment primers. TCRdb ran MiXCR on the 5' RACE reads and lists one entry per CDR3 protein. Of tens of thousands of distinct CDR3 sequences in the sample, approximately 7% were seen once. This clonotype turned up a few times. The sample consisted of PBMCs or a T cell subset sorted from them (not recorded which). The clonotype comes from an adult who had mild COVID-19 (a few samples of this study predate the infection). Cell type and time point are not known.

DNA of the CDR3: TGCGCCAGCAGCTTGGACGGGATCTATGGCTACACCTTC. Encoded protein: CASSLDGIYGYTF. The J gene is TRBJ1-2, the V gene TRBV5-1; D unresolved. V lost 0 bases and J 4 bases, leaving 7 bases between the germline ends. Germline values: CDR1 SGHRS, CDR2 YFSETQ. The CDR3 runs 13 residues.